What follows is one T cell receptor beta chain and its context. Antigen specificity is unknown. The data belong to a study of T cells in Graves' hyperthyroidism and ophthalmopathy. Those with hyperthyroidism were 18 to 65 years old, newly diagnosed, and ill for under 2 months. Findings and limits, study-wide: Ophthalmopathy was model-predicted a median roughly 6.3 months pre-onset.

Researchers amplified the TCR beta CDR3 regions from RNA transcripts. HTBI primers were the set used in a first-round RT-PCR of the TCR CDR3. From the multiplex PCR reads, TCRdb called clonotypes with MiXCR, one entry per CDR3 protein. The profile covers hundreds of thousands of distinct CDR3 sequences, with 35% to 40% appearing a single time and 7.5% to 9.5% taken by the ten largest. Germline V gene lookup returns CDR1 MNHNS and CDR2 SASEGT. The ends lost 6 bases at V and 2 bases at J; junction bases unmatched: 8. There are 17 residues in the CDR3. This TCR was sampled from a man aged 18 to 30 with Graves' hyperthyroidism. The sequencing sample was made of blood. The genes are TRBV6-1 and TRBJ2-7, with 15 bases fitting TRBD2. This chain's CDR3 is CASSPGLAGGRTYEQYF. The CDR3 DNA follows: TGTGCCAGCAGCCCGGGACTAGCGGGAGGCCGTACCTACGAGCAGTACTTC.